A single T cell receptor (beta chain) is shown here with its context. This clonotype was recorded many times. Its antigen remains undetermined. Per-nucleotide qualities are absent, and no much larger clonotype sits a single base away. Donors were 40 or so systemically healthy Caucasian individuals from Russia aged roughly 6 to 90 years. Each donor gave 9.5 to 10 milliliters of peripheral blood, drawn into EDTA-treated Vacutainer tubes. Ficoll-Paque density-gradient centrifugation was used to isolate PBMCs, with at least 7 million per sample. Total RNA, at least 5 micrograms per sample, was extracted from PBMCs with Trizol reagent. For every donor, an aliquot of PBMCs went through flow cytometry to measure the percentages of naive CD45RAhigh/CD27high T cells. These data belong to a study of blood T cells in healthy people across ages (dated by TCRdb to about 2015). For the wider study: In model experiments, template switching captured roughly one uniquely barcoded TCR beta cDNA molecule for every two T cells. To avoid experimental bias, donors of different ages were randomly spread across the sequencing lanes. The study analyzed two additional independent replicas of 1 million unique cDNA reads from the same blood draw for two donors, one aged 18 to 30 and one aged 80 or older. The donors were split into four age groups: young (average 16 years), middle-aged (about 40), aged (around 67) and long-lived (about 74). To track age-related changes in TCR beta repertoire diversity, the study relied on deep sequencing normalized with unique cDNA molecular identifiers. The paper as a whole reports these results and caveats: Compared with the aged group, the long-lived group had more naive CD4+ T cells, fewer expanded clones and increased TCR diversity, a pattern suggesting age selection. Donor CMV infection status was unknown, potentially confounding age-related changes in expanded clonotypes. Estimates of total diversity from one million sequenced T cells were regarded as lower bounds and underestimates. Observed TCR beta diversity per million T cells fell roughly linearly with age, and a significant reduction was already apparent by age approximately 40. Observed TCR beta diversity correlated strongly with the percentage of naive T cells measured by flow cytometry. Conclusive comparison of naive and antigen-experienced compartments was prevented by the profiling of bulk unsorted PBMCs.

The library was built by means of 5' RACE. The instrument was an Illumina HiSeq 2500. A second about 6 to 11 cycle PCR used a sample-barcoded 5' primer and a J-beta primer mix. Each TCR beta cDNA molecule received a unique molecular identifier from a template-switch 5' adaptor carrying 12 random nucleotides. Each sample yielded at least 2.5 million CDR3-containing paired-end reads. First-strand cDNA was synthesized from all RNA with the Mint cDNA synthesis kit, primed by a TRBC-specific oligonucleotide. Following uracil-DNA glycosylase treatment, a first 18-cycle PCR with universal primers M1SS and BC2_uni_R was performed on all cDNA. Per the source publication's procedure: For normalization, 1 million high-quality reads, each with a distinct molecular identifier, were randomly selected from each sample. Instead of being binned into consensus sequences, reads with shared molecular identifiers were discarded. MiTCR, with a Q25 quality threshold and the strictest error-elimination algorithm, was used for CDR3 identification, clonotype clustering and error correction. A nonparametric unseen species model using Euler transformation provided a lower-bound estimate of total TCR beta diversity. The raw public reads went through TCRdb reprocessing: fastp at Q25, MiXCR clone calling, in-frame beta chains kept. Entries that share a CDR3 protein sequence are merged under the most common genes and DNA. For this entry, the V and J calls and clone size follow TCRdb and not the study's own pipeline. The sample profile shows more than 800,000 distinct CDR3 sequences; more than 25% of them were found once. The ten largest make up roughly 17% of the sample.

A distance of 15 bases separates the germline ends of V and J, which lose 7 bases and 3 bases respectively. Sequences SQVTM (CDR1) and ANQGSEA (CDR2) are obtained from the germline V gene. The CDR3 sequence holds 13 residues, the cysteine and phenylalanine included. The CDR3 DNA has 39 bases and is translated from base 1. The sequence came from a woman over 75 in good health. The chain was built from TRBV29-1 and TRBJ2-5, with a tentative D call of TRBD1 or TRBD2, each matching 6 bases. Material for sequencing was blood. The CDR3 region reads CSAEGGTKETQYF. The DNA is as follows: TGCAGCGCGGAGGGGGGTACTAAAGAGACCCAGTACTTC.